The T cell receptor beta chain described here comes from a study of technical replicates of blood from a few donors. Repertoires were generated with immunoSEQ multiplex PCR, while TCRdb's copy carries only in-frame clones and drops some. Of some 49,000 clones in the sample, about 93% were seen once. CDR1 and CDR2 (germline): SGHTA, FQGNSA. The CDR3 contains 13 residues. V lost 1 base, J lost 10 bases, and 11 bases lay in between. The chain carries TRBV7-2 and TRBJ2-1; maybe TRBD2 (6 bases). This receptor was obtained from a human donor in good health. Some clones in this sample may be carry-over from other donors' samples. The specimen sequenced was PBMCs. The CDR3 spells CASSLEGGGEQFF. The CDR3 DNA sequence: TGTGCCAGCAGCTTAGAGGGAGGAGGGGAGCAGTTCTTC.